This T cell receptor (beta chain) was recorded in a study of T cell responses to AZD1222 COVID-19 vaccine. Trimming left V 2 bases short and J 3 bases short, with 5 bases between. Germline V gene lookup returns CDR1 SGHTA and CDR2 FQGTGA. This CDR3 has 13 residues. The repertoire was sequenced with immunoSEQ multiplex PCR; TCRdb's copy has only in-frame clones and lacks some. Among about 150,000 clones listed, more than 75% were seen once. The material was peripheral blood, obtained on day 0 of AZD1222 vaccination. The TCR originated in an adult in good health. The chain employs TRBV7-3 and TRBJ1-5; D is unresolved. The CDR3 DNA is TGTGCCAGCAGCTTAGGCCCCAATCAGCCCCAGCATTTT. It encodes CASSLGPNQPQHF.